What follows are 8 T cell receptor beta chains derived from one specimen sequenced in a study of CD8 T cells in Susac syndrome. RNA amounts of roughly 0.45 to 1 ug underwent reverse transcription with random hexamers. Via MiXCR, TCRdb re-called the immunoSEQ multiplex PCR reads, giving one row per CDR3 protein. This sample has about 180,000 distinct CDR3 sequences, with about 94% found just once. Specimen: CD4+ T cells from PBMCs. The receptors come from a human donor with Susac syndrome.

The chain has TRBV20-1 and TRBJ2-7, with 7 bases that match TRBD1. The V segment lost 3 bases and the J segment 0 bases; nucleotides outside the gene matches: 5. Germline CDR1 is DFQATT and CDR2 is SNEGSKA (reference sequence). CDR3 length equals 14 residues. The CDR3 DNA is TGCAGTGCTAGCGGGACAGCCTTCTCCTACGAGCAGTACTTC. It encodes CSASGTAFSYEQYF.

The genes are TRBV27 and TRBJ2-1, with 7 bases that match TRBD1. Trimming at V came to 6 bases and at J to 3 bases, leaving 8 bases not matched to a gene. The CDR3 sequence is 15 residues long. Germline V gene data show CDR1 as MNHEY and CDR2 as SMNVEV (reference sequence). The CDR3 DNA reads TGTGCCAGCAGACTGGGACAGCAAAGCTACAATGAGCAGTTCTTC. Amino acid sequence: CASRLGQQSYNEQFF.

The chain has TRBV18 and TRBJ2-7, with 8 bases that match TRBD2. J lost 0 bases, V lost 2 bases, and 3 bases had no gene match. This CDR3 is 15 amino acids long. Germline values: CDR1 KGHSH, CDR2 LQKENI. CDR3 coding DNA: TGTGCCAGCTCACCAACTAGCGGAGCCTCCTACGAGCAGTACTTC. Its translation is CASSPTSGASYEQYF.

The CDR3 DNA reads as TGTGCCAGCAGTTCCTCGAATCTAGCGGGAGGACGCGAGCAGTACTTC. This encodes CASSSSNLAGGREQYF. The rearrangement uses TRBV6-2 or TRBV6-3 and TRBJ2-7; 11 nucleotides match TRBD2. CDR1 and CDR2 (germline): MNHEY, SVGEGT. The V and J ends lost 4 bases and 6 bases, in that order; junction bases with no gene match: 11. The CDR3 length is 16 residues.

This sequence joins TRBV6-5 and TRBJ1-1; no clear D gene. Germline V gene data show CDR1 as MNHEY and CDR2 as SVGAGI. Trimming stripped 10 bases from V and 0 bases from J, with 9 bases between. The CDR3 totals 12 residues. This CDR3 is CATWRVNTEAFF. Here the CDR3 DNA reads TGTGCCACCTGGCGTGTGAACACTGAAGCTTTCTTT.

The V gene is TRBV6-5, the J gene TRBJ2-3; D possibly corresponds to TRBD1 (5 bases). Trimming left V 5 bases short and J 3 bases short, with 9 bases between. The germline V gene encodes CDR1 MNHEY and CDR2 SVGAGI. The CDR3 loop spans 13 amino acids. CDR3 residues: CASSQGRTDTQYF. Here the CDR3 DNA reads TGTGCCAGCAGTCAGGGTCGGACAGATACGCAGTATTTT.

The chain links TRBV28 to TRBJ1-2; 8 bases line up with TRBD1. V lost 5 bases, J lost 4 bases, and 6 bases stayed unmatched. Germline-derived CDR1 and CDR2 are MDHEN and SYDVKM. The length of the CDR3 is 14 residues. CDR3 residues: CASSRSGGLYGYTF. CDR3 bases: TGTGCCAGCAGTAGATCAGGGGGCCTCTATGGCTACACCTTC.

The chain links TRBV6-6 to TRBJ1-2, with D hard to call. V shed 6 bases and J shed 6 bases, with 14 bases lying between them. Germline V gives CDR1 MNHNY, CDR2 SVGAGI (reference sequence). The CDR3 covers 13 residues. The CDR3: CASRADGSNGYTF. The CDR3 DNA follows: TGTGCCAGCAGGGCCGACGGCTCTAATGGCTACACCTTC.